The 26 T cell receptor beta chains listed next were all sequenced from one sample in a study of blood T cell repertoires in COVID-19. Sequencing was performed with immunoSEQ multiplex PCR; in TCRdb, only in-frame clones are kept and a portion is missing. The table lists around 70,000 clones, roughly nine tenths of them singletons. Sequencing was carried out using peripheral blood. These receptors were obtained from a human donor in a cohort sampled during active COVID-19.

As DNA, the CDR3 is TGTGCCAGCAGTGAAGATTGGGCAGACCCCTACGAGCAGTACTTC. The encoded protein is CASSEDWADPYEQYF. The rearrangement joins TRBV2 to TRBJ2-7, with D unclear. This CDR3 has 15 residues. Looked up from germline, CDR1 is SNHLY and CDR2 is FYNNEI. Trimming took off 1 base at V and 2 bases at J, with 12 bases between the two ends.

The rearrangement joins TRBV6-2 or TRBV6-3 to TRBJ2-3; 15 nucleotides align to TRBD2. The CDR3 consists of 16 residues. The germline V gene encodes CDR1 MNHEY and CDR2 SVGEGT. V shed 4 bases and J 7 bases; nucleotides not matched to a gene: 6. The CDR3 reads CASSSGTSGGLNTQYF. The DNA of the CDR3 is TGTGCCAGCAGTTCCGGGACTAGCGGGGGGTTAAATACGCAGTATTTT.

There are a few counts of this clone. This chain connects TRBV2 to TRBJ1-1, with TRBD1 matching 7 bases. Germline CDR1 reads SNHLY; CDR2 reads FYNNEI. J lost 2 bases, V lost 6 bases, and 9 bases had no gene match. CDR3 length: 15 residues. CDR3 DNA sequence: TGTGCCAGCAGCCCCGGCCAGGGGGGAAACACTGAAGCTTTCTTT. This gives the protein CASSPGQGGNTEAFF.

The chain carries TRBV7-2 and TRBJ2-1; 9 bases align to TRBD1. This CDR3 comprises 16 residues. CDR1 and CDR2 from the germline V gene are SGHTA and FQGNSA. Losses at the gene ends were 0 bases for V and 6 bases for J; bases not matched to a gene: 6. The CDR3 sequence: CASSLAFGGQGNEQFF. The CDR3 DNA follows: TGTGCCAGCAGCTTAGCGTTTGGGGGACAGGGCAATGAGCAGTTCTTC.

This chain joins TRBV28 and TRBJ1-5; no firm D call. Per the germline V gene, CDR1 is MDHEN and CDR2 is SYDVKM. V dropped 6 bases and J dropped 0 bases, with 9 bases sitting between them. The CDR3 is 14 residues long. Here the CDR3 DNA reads TGTGCCAGCAGCCCTGACATTAGCAATCAGCCCCAGCATTTT. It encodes CASSPDISNQPQHF. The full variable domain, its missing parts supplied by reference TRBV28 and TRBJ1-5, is DVKVTQSSRYLVKRTGEKVFLECVQDMDHENMFWYRQDPGLGLRLIYFSYDVKMKEKGDIPEGYSVSREKKERFSLILESASTNQTSMYLCASSPDISNQPQHFGDGTRLSIL.

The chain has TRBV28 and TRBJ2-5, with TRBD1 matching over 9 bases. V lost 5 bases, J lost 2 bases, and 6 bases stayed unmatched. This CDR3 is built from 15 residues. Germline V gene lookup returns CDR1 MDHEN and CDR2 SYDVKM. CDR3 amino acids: CASSLRQGGQETQYF. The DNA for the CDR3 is TGTGCCAGCAGTCTGCGACAGGGGGGGCAAGAGACCCAGTACTTC. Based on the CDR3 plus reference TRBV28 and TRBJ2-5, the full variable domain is DVKVTQSSRYLVKRTGEKVFLECVQDMDHENMFWYRQDPGLGLRLIYFSYDVKMKEKGDIPEGYSVSREKKERFSLILESASTNQTSMYLCASSLRQGGQETQYFGPGTRLLVL.

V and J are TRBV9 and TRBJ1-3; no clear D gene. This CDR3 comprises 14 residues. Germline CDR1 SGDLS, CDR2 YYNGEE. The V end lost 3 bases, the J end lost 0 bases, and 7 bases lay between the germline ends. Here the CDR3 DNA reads TGTGCCAGCAGCGCCACACCCTCTGGAAACACCATATATTTT. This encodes CASSATPSGNTIYF.

The CDR3 region has the DNA TGTGCCAGCAGCCCGAGGACAGGGAAGTCGGTTGACTATGGCTACACCTTC. Encoded protein: CASSPRTGKSVDYGYTF. This sequence joins TRBV5-6 and TRBJ1-2; 8 bases are a match to TRBD1. Germline loops: CDR1 SGHDT, CDR2 YYEEEE. This CDR3 is built from 17 residues. J gave up 3 bases and V 4 bases, and 14 bases lay outside the gene matches.

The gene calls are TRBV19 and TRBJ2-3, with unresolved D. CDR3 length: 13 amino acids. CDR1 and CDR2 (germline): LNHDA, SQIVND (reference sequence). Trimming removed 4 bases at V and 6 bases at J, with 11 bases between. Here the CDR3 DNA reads TGTGCCAGTAGTACTACCCCCCACGATACGCAGTATTTT. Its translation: CASSTTPHDTQYF.

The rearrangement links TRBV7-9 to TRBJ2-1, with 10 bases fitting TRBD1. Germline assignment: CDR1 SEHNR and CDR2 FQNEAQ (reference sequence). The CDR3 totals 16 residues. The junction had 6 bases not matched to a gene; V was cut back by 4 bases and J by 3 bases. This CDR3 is CASSSWDRGVYNEQFF. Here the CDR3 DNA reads TGTGCCAGCAGCTCGTGGGACAGGGGAGTCTACAATGAGCAGTTCTTC.

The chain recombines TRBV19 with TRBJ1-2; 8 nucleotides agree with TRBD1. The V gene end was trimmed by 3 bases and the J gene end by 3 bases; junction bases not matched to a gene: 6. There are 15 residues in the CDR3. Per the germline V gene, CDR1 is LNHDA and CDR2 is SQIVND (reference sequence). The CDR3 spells CASSISRGQDYGYTF. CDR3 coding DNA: TGTGCCAGTAGTATTAGTCGGGGACAGGACTATGGCTACACCTTC.

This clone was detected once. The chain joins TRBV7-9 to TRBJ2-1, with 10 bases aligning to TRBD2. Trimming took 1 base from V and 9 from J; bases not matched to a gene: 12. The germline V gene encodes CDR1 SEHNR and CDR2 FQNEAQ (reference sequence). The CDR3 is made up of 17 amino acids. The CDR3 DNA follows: TGTGCCAGCAGCTTAGTAGAATCTAGCGGGAGCGGAAGTGAGCAGTTCTTC. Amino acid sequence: CASSLVESSGSGSEQFF.

CDR3 DNA sequence: TGTGCCAGTAGCCGGGACAGGGGTTTCGAGGCCCCTAAGGATGGCTACACCTTC. It translates to CASSRDRGFEAPKDGYTF. The rearrangement joins TRBV19 to TRBJ1-2; 10 nucleotides line up with TRBD1. Germline V gives CDR1 LNHDA, CDR2 SQIVND (reference sequence). The CDR3 length is 18 residues. The V and J ends lost 6 bases and 6 bases, in that order; junction bases with no gene match: 19.

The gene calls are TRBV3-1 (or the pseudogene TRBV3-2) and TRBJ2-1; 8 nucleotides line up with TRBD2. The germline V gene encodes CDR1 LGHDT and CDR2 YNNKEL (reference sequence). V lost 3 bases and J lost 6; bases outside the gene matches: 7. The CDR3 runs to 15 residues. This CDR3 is CASSQPGLGFNEQFF. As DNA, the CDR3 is TGTGCCAGCAGCCAGCCGGGACTAGGGTTCAATGAGCAGTTCTTC.

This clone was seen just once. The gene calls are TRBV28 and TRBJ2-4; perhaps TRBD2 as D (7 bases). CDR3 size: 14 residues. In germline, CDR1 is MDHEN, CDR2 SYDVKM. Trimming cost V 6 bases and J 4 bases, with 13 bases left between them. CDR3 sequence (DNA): TGTGCCAGCAGCGCGGGGGCCCCTAAAAACATTCAGTACTTC. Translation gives CASSAGAPKNIQYF.

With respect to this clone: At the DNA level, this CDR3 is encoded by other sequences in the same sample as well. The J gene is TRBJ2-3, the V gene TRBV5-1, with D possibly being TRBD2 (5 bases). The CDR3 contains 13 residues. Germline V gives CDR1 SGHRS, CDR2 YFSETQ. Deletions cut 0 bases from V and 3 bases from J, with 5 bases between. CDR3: CASSLAGTDTQYF. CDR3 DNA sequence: TGCGCCAGCAGCTTGGCGGGAACAGATACGCAGTATTTT.

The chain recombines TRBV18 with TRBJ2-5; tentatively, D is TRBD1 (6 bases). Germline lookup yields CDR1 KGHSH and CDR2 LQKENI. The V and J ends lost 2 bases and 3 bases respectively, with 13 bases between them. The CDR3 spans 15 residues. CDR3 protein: CASSPVTGVKETQYF. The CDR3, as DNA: TGTGCCAGCTCACCAGTGACAGGCGTAAAAGAGACCCAGTACTTC.

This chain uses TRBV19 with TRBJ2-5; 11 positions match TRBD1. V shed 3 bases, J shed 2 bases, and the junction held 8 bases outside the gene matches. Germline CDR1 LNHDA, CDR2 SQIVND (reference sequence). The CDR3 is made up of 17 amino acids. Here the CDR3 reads CASSMGRTGGGQETQYF. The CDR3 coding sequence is TGTGCCAGTAGTATGGGCCGGACAGGGGGCGGTCAAGAGACCCAGTACTTC.

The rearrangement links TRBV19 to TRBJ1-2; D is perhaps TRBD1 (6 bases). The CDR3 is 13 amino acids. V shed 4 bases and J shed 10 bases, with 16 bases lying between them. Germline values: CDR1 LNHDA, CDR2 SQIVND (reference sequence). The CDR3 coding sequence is TGTGCCAGTAGTACAAATACAGGGTTCTCCTACACCTTC. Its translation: CASSTNTGFSYTF.

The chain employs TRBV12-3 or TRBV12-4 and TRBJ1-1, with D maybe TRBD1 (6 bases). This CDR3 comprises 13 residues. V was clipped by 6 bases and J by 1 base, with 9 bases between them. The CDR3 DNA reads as TGTGCCAGCAGGCCGACAGGGAACACTGAAGCTTTCTTT. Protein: CASRPTGNTEAFF.

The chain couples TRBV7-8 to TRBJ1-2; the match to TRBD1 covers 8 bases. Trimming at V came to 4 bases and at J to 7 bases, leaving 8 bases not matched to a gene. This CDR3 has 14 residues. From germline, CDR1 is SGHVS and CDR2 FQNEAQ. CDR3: CASSSTTGVGGYTF. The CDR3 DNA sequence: TGTGCCAGCAGCTCGACGACAGGGGTCGGTGGCTACACCTTC.

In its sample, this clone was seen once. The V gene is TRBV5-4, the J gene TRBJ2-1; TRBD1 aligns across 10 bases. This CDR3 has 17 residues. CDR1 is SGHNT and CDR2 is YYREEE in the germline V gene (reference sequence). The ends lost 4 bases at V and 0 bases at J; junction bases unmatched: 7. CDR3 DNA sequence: TGTGCCAGCAGCCCCGGGACAGGGGCGAGCTCCTACAATGAGCAGTTCTTC. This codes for CASSPGTGASSYNEQFF. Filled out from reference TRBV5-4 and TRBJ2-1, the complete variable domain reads ETGVTQSPTHLIKTRGQQVTLRCSSQSGHNTVSWYQQALGQGPQFIFQYYREEENGRGNFPPRFSGLQFPNYSSELNVNALELDDSALYLCASSPGTGASSYNEQFFGPGTRLTVL.

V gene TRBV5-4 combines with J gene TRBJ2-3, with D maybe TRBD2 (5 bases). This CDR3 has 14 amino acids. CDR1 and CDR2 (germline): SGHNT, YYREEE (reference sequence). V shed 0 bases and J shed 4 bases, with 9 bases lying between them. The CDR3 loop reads CASSLDLEADTQYF. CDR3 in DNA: TGTGCCAGCAGCTTGGATTTGGAGGCAGATACGCAGTATTTT.

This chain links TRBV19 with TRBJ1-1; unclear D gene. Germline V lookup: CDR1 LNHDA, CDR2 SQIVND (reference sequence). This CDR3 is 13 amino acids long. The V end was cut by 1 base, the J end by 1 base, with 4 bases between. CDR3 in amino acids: CASSIVQNTEAFF. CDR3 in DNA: TGTGCCAGTAGTATAGTCCAGAACACTGAAGCTTTCTTT.

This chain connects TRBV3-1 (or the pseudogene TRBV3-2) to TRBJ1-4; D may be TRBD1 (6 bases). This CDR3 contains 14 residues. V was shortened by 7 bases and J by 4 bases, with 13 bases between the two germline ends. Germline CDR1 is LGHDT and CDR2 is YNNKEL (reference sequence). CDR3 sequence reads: CASTTDRVNEKLFF. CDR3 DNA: TGTGCCAGCACCACGGACAGAGTTAATGAAAAACTGTTTTTT.

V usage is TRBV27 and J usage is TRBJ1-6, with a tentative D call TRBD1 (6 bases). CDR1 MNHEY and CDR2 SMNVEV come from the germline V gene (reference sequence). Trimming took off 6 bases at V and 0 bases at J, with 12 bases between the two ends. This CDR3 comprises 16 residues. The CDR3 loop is CASSPGGSSYNSPLHF. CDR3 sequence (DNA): TGTGCCAGCAGCCCTGGGGGCAGCTCCTATAATTCACCCCTCCACTTT.